This TCR beta chain appears in the sequencing data of a study of T cell changes during pregnancy in multiple sclerosis. Germline V gene data show CDR1 as SGHAT and CDR2 as FQDESV (reference sequence). The J segment lost 3 bases and the V segment lost 5 bases, leaving 4 bases of the junction unmatched. This CDR3 has 14 amino acids. Profiled with immunoSEQ multiplex PCR; TCRdb holds only in-frame clones, not every one. Among 85,000 to 100,000 clones listed, approximately 92% were seen once. This TCR derives from a female donor with multiple sclerosis, enrolled in a pregnancy study. The specimen was peripheral blood, collected in the first trimester of pregnancy. The rearrangement links TRBV11-1 to TRBJ2-7; TRBD2 agrees at 10 bases. CDR3 sequence reads: CASSLGLAVYEQYF. Written as DNA, the CDR3 is TGTGCCAGCAGCCTTGGACTAGCGGTCTACGAGCAGTACTTC.